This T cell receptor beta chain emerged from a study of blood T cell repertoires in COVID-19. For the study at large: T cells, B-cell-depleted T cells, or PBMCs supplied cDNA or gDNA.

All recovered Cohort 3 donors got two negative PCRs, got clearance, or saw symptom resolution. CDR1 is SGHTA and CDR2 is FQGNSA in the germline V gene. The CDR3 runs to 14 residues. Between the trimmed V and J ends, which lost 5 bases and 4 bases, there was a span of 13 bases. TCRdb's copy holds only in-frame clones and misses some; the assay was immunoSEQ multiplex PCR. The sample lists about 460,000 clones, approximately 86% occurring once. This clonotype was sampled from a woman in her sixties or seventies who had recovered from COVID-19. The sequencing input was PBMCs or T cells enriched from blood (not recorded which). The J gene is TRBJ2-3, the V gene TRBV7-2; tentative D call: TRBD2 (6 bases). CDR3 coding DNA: TGTGCCAGCAGCCAGTTGGGGGGTGCAGATACGCAGTATTTT. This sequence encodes CASSQLGGADTQYF.